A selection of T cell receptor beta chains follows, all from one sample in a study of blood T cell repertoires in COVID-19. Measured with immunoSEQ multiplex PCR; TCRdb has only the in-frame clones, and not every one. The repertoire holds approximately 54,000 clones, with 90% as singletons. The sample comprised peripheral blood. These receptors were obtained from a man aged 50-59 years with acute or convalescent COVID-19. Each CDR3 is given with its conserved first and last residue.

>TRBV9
CASEPKDCGVRNCNQPQHF
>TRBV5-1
CASRLSGSWNEQFF
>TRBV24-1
CATRSRQSNTGELFF
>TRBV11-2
CASSSSPSRTSGRGTQYF
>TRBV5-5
CASSSGRGYEQYF
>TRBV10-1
CASSESIGAGDHNEQFF
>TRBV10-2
CASSDLKGTGMNTEAFF
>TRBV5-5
CASRMGLAENTGELFF
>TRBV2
CASTSGTSYEQYF
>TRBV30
CAWRRVGLVNTGELFF
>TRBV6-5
CASSYSPGRGGGYTF
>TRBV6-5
CASSYSMGGKYEQFF
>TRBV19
CASSIGAGLTDTQYF
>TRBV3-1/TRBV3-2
CASSHSSGGNQPQHF
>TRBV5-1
CASSLRGLAGVTETQYF
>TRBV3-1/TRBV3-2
CASSPGLAGNEQYF
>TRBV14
CASSQFGVSNEQFF
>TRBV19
CASSIMLGSLGEQFF
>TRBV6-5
CASSYSSGTGGNGYTF
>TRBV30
CAWSGGTGPYNEQFF
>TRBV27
CASSVTGAANEKLFF
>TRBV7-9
CASSSFDRAGYTF
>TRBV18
CASSPEPTSNFYF
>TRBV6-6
CASSRGQGSTEAFF
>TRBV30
CATREGARETQYF
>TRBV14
CASSQFRRGSRDNEQFF
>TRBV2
CASMEGGFNEQFF
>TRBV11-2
CASSKGTRQGDEQFF
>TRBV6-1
CASSGSGREVYNEQFF
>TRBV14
CASSQFRLVDVKGEQFF
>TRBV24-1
CATSEGRAANEKLFF
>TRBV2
CASSEFFRGSSYNEQFF
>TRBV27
CASSSAAGGQYNEQFF
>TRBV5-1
CASSLDGRGDQPQHF
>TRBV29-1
CSVERRTPNTGELFF
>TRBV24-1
CATVDRGGGPQHF
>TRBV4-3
CASSQDRDYYEQYF
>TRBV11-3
CASSLASDTQYF
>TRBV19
CASTLGAGVAEQFF
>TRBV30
CAWTGVGTAYF